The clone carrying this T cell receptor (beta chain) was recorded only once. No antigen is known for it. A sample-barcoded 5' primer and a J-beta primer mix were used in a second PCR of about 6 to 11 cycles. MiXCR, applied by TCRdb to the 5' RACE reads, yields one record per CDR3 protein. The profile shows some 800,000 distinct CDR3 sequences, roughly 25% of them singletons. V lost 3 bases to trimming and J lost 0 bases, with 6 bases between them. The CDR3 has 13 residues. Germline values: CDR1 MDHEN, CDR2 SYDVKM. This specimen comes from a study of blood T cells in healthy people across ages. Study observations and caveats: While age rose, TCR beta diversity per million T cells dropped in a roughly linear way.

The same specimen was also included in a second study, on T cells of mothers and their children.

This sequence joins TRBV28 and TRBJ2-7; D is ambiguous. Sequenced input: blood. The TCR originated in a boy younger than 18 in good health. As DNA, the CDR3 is TGTGCCAGCAGTTTGCACGGCTCCTACGAGCAGTACTTC. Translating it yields CASSLHGSYEQYF.